These 13 T cell receptor beta chains came from one sample sequenced in a study of Graves' ophthalmopathy and Graves' hyperthyroidism. The authors amplified TCR beta CDR3 regions from RNA transcripts. The workflow started with a first-round RT-PCR run with HTBI primers and then moved on to a second-round multiplex PCR. One entry per CDR3 protein, called by TCRdb with MiXCR from the multiplex PCR reads. The sample lists roughly 410,000 distinct CDR3 sequences, approximately 15% occurring once. The sequenced sample consisted of peripheral blood. These receptors came from a woman aged 18 to 35 with stable Graves' hyperthyroidism.

This clonotype was observed many times. V gene TRBV10-3 combines with J gene TRBJ2-5; D not resolved. V was shortened by 6 bases and J by 5 bases, with 19 bases between the two germline ends. The CDR3 covers 15 residues. Germline CDR1 reads ENHRY; CDR2 reads SYGVKD. Here the CDR3 DNA reads TGTGCCATCAGAGTGACCGAGATAAGTGGGGAGACCCAGTACTTC. Protein: CAIRVTEISGETQYF.

In its sample, this clonotype was seen many times. This sequence joins TRBV12-3 or TRBV12-4 and TRBJ1-2; the D gene is possibly TRBD1 (6 bases). The CDR3 totals 13 residues. The V end lost 7 bases, the J end lost 3 bases, and 12 bases lay between the germline ends. The CDR3 region has the DNA TGTGCCAGCACAGGGGACACCTACTATGGCTACACCTTC. Its protein is CASTGDTYYGYTF.

This clonotype was seen repeatedly, ten times or more. This sequence joins TRBV6-2 or TRBV6-3 and TRBJ1-1; tentative D call: TRBD1 (5 bases). The germline V gene has CDR1 MNHEY and CDR2 SVGEGT. V shed 4 bases and J shed 5 bases, with 11 bases lying between them. This CDR3 comprises 13 residues. CDR3 coding DNA: TGTGCCAGCAGTTGGCCGGGGGGGACTGAAGCTTTCTTT. This gives the protein CASSWPGGTEAFF.

This clonotype was seen ten or more times. The genes are TRBV12-3 or TRBV12-4 and TRBJ1-6; TRBD1 matches 9 bases. CDR3 length: 14 amino acids. V lost 7 bases and J lost 11; bases outside the gene matches: 9. The DNA for the CDR3 is TGTGCCAGCACCGTCGGGGACAGGGAAACACCCCTCCACTTT. Translation gives CASTVGDRETPLHF.

This clonotype was observed many times. The rearrangement links TRBV12-3 or TRBV12-4 to TRBJ1-2, with D possibly matching TRBD1 (5 bases). The CDR3 is 12 amino acids. The germline V and J ends were trimmed by 4 bases and 9 bases, with 12 bases remaining between them. DNA for the CDR3: TGTGCCAGCAGTTCCGGGACTAGGAGCTACACCTTC. It specifies CASSSGTRSYTF.

This clonotype has at least ten counts. The chain's CDR3 is CASSVEDRNEQFF. The CDR3 region has the DNA TGTGCCAGCAGCGTAGAAGACCGCAATGAGCAGTTCTTC. This chain links TRBV9 with TRBJ2-1; no definite D call. There are 13 residues in the CDR3. The V gene's germline CDR1 is SGDLS and CDR2 YYNGEE. The V end was cut by 0 bases, the J end by 6 bases, with 7 bases between.

Ten or more counts support this clonotype. Sequence at one end of the junction differs from germline and may be a read error. The chain recombines TRBV6-1 with TRBJ1-1, with D maybe TRBD1 (5 bases). This CDR3 is built from 13 residues. In germline, CDR1 is MNHNS, CDR2 SASEGT. The CDR3 sequence is CASSGQGRTEAFF. In DNA form, the CDR3 reads TGCGCCAGCAGCGGGCAGGGACGTACTGAAGCTTTCTTT.

This clonotype showed up many times. The chain has TRBV6-5 and TRBJ1-1; D is uncertain. V was shortened by 0 bases and J by 9 bases, with 8 bases between the two germline ends. CDR3 length: 12 residues. Germline CDR1 MNHEY, CDR2 SVGAGI. The CDR3 loop reads CASSYSIRKAFF. In DNA, the CDR3 is TGTGCCAGCAGTTACTCTATAAGAAAAGCTTTCTTT.

This chain connects TRBV10-3 to TRBJ1-5; possible D gene TRBD1, 5 bases. This CDR3 has 17 amino acids. V shed 3 bases and J shed 5 bases, with 20 bases lying between them. Germline-derived CDR1 and CDR2 are ENHRY and SYGVKD. DNA of the CDR3: TGTGCCATCAGTGATAGGCAGGGCTCGCAGTATCATCAGCCCCAGCATTTT. Its translation: CAISDRQGSQYHQPQHF.

This clonotype was seen a handful of times. This chain uses TRBV19 with TRBJ1-1; D ambiguous. This CDR3 has 15 residues. Germline assignment: CDR1 LNHDA and CDR2 SQIVND (reference sequence). The V end lost 5 bases, the J end lost 0 bases, and 13 bases lay between the germline ends. The CDR3 sequence: CASSPSGLMNTEAFF. CDR3 DNA: TGTGCCAGTAGTCCCAGCGGGTTGATGAACACTGAAGCTTTCTTT.

This clonotype has ten or more counts. V is TRBV12-3 or TRBV12-4 and J is TRBJ2-7; 11 bases line up with TRBD1. The trim removed 5 bases at V and 3 bases at J, leaving 6 bases unmatched. This CDR3 comprises 15 residues. CDR3 DNA sequence: TGTGCCAGCAGTACCGGGACAGGGGGGGACTACGAGCAGTACTTC. Its protein is CASSTGTGGDYEQYF.

This clonotype was seen only once. V is TRBV9 and J is TRBJ2-5; 8 bases fit TRBD1. Germline assignment: CDR1 SGDLS and CDR2 YYNGEE. Losses at the gene ends were 3 bases for V and 5 bases for J; bases not matched to a gene: 6. The CDR3 consists of 14 residues. In DNA, the CDR3 is TGTGCCAGCAGCGAGGCAGGGGGCGGGGAGACCCAGTACTTC. It translates to CASSEAGGGETQYF.

This clonotype was seen ten or more times. The chain recombines TRBV7-9 with TRBJ1-3; D remains unclear. The length of the CDR3 is 15 residues. V was clipped by 5 bases and J by 0 bases, with 11 bases between them. The germline gives CDR1 SEHNR, CDR2 FQNEAQ (reference sequence). The CDR3 reads CASSPHASSGNTIYF. DNA of the CDR3: TGTGCCAGCAGCCCCCACGCGAGCTCTGGAAACACCATATATTTT.